Shown below are 5 T cell receptor beta chains from a single sample sequenced in a study of synovial regulatory T cells in juvenile arthritis. Repertoires were generated with immunoSEQ multiplex PCR, while TCRdb's copy carries only in-frame clones and drops some. This table holds about 10,000 clones. Sequencing was done on a sample of Treg cells from blood. As to subset: remaining (HLA-DR-negative) circulating blood Treg cells. The receptors were gathered from a donor between 2 and 35 years old with juvenile idiopathic arthritis.

The CDR3 protein is CASSLGRATNEKLFF. The chain employs TRBV7-9 and TRBJ1-4. In germline, CDR1 is SEHNR, CDR2 FQNEAQ (reference sequence). CDR3 size: 15 residues. The protein alone is recorded here.

The J gene is TRBJ1-6, the V gene TRBV5-1. The CDR3 extends over 13 amino acids. The coding DNA is unavailable. The germline V gene encodes CDR1 SGHRS and CDR2 YFSETQ. The CDR3 loop reads CASRVSYNSPLHF.

The chain is built from TRBV10-3 and TRBJ2-7; TCRdb's D gene call, TRBD2, goes unchecked for lack of DNA. Germline CDR1 is ENHRY and CDR2 is SYGVKD. The CDR3 has 15 residues. No DNA is given. CDR3 sequence: CAISQGLFGAYEQYF.

The chain employs TRBV28 and TRBJ1-5; TCRdb names TRBD1, which stays unverified in the absence of DNA. CDR1 and CDR2 from the germline V gene are MDHEN and SYDVKM. This CDR3 spans 14 amino acids. No DNA is recorded. CDR3: CASRSGGPSRPQHF.

The V and J genes are TRBV21-1 and TRBJ1-3; TCRdb outputs TRBD1, but without DNA this stays unchecked. TRBV21-1 is deemed a pseudogene. The CDR3 has 16 amino acids. Only the protein is on record. This CDR3 is CASTIMGQVGENTIYF.